One and the same sample provided the 13 T cell receptor beta chains below, sequenced in a study of cytomegalovirus exposure and HLA in healthy donors. In the PCR, 60 Vbeta and 13 Jbeta primers were used. TCRdb keeps only in-frame clones here, not all; method: immunoSEQ multiplex PCR. The sample gives 160,000 or so clones, 70% to 80% of which show up once; about 1.3% is in the top ten. Sequenced material: PBMCs. These receptors originate from a man aged 25-45 years in good health and CMV-seronegative.

This clone was counted only a few times. The rearrangement links TRBV6-4 to TRBJ1-5; TRBD1 aligns across 9 bases. The CDR3 loop spans 17 amino acids. V gave up 1 base and J gave up 2 bases; unmatched junction bases: 6. The germline CDR1 and CDR2 sequences are MRHNA and SNTAGT. CDR3 residues: CASSDYRDRERNQPQHF. In DNA form, the CDR3 reads TGTGCCAGCAGTGACTACCGGGACAGGGAACGCAATCAGCCCCAGCATTTT.

This chain uses TRBV18 with TRBJ2-7; 11 positions agree with TRBD2. Germline-derived CDR1 and CDR2 are KGHSH and LQKENI. V gave up 3 bases and J gave up 2 bases; unmatched junction bases: 3. The CDR3 runs 15 residues. The CDR3 protein is CASSPGLAATYEQYF. In nucleotides, the CDR3 is TGTGCCAGCTCACCGGGACTAGCGGCGACCTACGAGCAGTACTTC.

The rearrangement joins TRBV2 to TRBJ1-4; a possible D gene is TRBD1 (6 bases). The V end was cut by 8 bases, the J end by 8 bases, with 15 bases between. Germline V gives CDR1 SNHLY, CDR2 FYNNEI. This CDR3 is built from 13 residues. The CDR3 DNA reads TGTGCCAGCCTGGAGGCAGGGGACGAAAAACTGTTTTTT. Amino acids: CASLEAGDEKLFF.

The chain joins TRBV10-3 to TRBJ1-1; 8 bases are shared with TRBD1. The V gene end was trimmed by 7 bases and the J gene end by 5 bases; junction bases not matched to a gene: 9. The CDR3 is made up of 14 amino acids. Looked up from germline, CDR1 is ENHRY and CDR2 is SYGVKD. In nucleotides, the CDR3 is TGTGCCATCAATCAAGCAGGGGGCTTGACTGAAGCTTTCTTT. Protein: CAINQAGGLTEAFF.

The chain joins TRBV5-1 to TRBJ2-7; perhaps TRBD1 as D (5 bases). The CDR3 is 14 amino acids. Germline CDR1 SGHRS, CDR2 YFSETQ. Between the trimmed V and J ends, which lost 6 bases and 3 bases, there was a span of 16 bases. The CDR3 reads CASTGLLDSYEQYF. CDR3 sequence (DNA): TGCGCCAGCACAGGCCTGCTAGACAGCTACGAGCAGTACTTC.

This chain connects TRBV7-2 to TRBJ2-7; 9 bases match TRBD2. CDR3 length: 15 amino acids. In germline, CDR1 is SGHTA, CDR2 FQGNSA. J was trimmed by 7 bases and V by 4 bases; bases with no gene match: 11. DNA of the CDR3: TGTGCCAGCAGCTCACTAGCGGGTGGCAATGAGGAGCAGTACTTC. Translated, it gives CASSSLAGGNEEQYF.

This clone appeared once. This rearrangement joins TRBV4-1 to TRBJ2-5; D perhaps matches TRBD1 (5 bases). The J call may be mistaken, given a closer DNA end match to TRBJ2-7. Germline CDR1 is MGHRA and CDR2 is YSYEKL. The CDR3 contains 16 residues. CDR3 sequence reads: CASSQDRSQGTLEQYF. The CDR3 DNA is TGCGCCAGCAGCCAAGATCGGTCCCAGGGAACCCTCGAGCAGTACTTC.

V and J are TRBV6-5 and TRBJ1-1; tentative D call: TRBD1 (5 bases). The CDR3 contains 14 residues. V was cut by 4 bases and J by 1 base, with 10 bases left in between. Looked up from germline, CDR1 is MNHEY and CDR2 is SVGAGI. The CDR3 DNA sequence: TGTGCCAGCAGTTCCAGACAGAGGAACACTGAAGCTTTCTTT. This sequence encodes CASSSRQRNTEAFF.

The chain combines TRBV7-9 with TRBJ2-7, with 9 bases fitting TRBD2. V shed 0 bases, J shed 6 bases, and the junction held 0 bases outside the gene matches. The CDR3 extends over 13 amino acids. Germline V gene sequence: CDR1 SEHNR, CDR2 FQNEAQ (reference sequence). CDR3 DNA sequence: TGTGCCAGCAGCTTAGCGCGGGGGGGCGAGCAGTACTTC. This translates into CASSLARGGEQYF.

V and J are TRBV10-2 and TRBJ1-1; TRBD1 is a possible D gene (5 bases). From germline, CDR1 is WSHSY and CDR2 SAAADI. The CDR3 runs to 15 residues. Trimming stripped 4 bases from V and 4 bases from J, with 16 bases between. The CDR3 coding sequence is TGCGCCAGCAGTGGTTTTGCCAGGGAGGGCACTGAAGCTTTCTTT. Translated: CASSGFAREGTEAFF.

The gene calls are TRBV19 and TRBJ1-5; D is perhaps TRBD1 (6 bases). From germline, CDR1 is LNHDA and CDR2 SQIVND (reference sequence). The V end lost 5 bases, the J end lost 6 bases, and 17 bases lay between the germline ends. This CDR3 spans 15 amino acids. CDR3 sequence (DNA): TGTGCCAGTAGTCCCCTGGGGGCAGGGAGTCAGCCCCAGCATTTT. Its translation is CASSPLGAGSQPQHF.

The chain is built from TRBV7-2 and TRBJ2-7; 14 bases map to TRBD2. Trimming took 3 bases from V and 6 from J; bases not matched to a gene: 4. The germline V gene has CDR1 SGHTA and CDR2 FQGNSA. CDR3 length equals 15 residues. CDR3 DNA: TGTGCCAGCAGCTTGAAGGGACTAGCGGGAGTCGAGCAGTACTTC. Translating gives CASSLKGLAGVEQYF.

The V gene is TRBV30, the J gene TRBJ1-3; 7 bases line up with TRBD1. This CDR3 spans 15 amino acids. V gave up 4 bases and J gave up 7 bases; unmatched junction bases: 13. In germline, CDR1 is GTSNPN, CDR2 SVGIG (reference sequence). The CDR3 nucleotides read TGTGCCTGGACCCAAACCTGGACAGGCGTCAACACCATATATTTT. This translates into CAWTQTWTGVNTIYF.